The 30 T cell receptor beta chains listed next were all sequenced from one sample in a study of blood T cell repertoires in COVID-19. Produced via immunoSEQ multiplex PCR; TCRdb's table is partial and in-frame only. The sample consists of 240,000 or so clones, 88% of them appearing once. The sequenced sample consisted of peripheral blood. The receptors were sampled from a woman between 40 and 55 years old who had recovered from COVID-19.

J is TRBJ1-4 and V is TRBV7-9; 8 positions agree with TRBD1. With 3 bases clipped from V and 3 bases from J, the junction kept 6 bases outside the gene matches. This CDR3 region has 16 residues. Germline values: CDR1 SEHNR, CDR2 FQNEAQ (reference sequence). CDR3 nucleotide sequence: TGTGCCAGCAGCTTTGACAGGGGTTGGTCTAATGAAAAACTGTTTTTT. Amino acids: CASSFDRGWSNEKLFF. The full variable domain, its missing parts supplied by reference TRBV7-9 and TRBJ1-4, is DTGVSQNPRHKITKRGQNVTFRCDPISEHNRLYWYRQTLGQGPEFLTYFQNEAQLEKSRLLSDRFSAERPKGSFSTLEIQRTEQGDSAMYLCASSFDRGWSNEKLFFGSGTQLSVL.

J is TRBJ2-1 and V is TRBV19, with 8 bases fitting TRBD2. V gave up 6 bases and J gave up 6 bases; unmatched junction bases: 7. CDR1 and CDR2 from the germline V gene are LNHDA and SQIVND (reference sequence). This CDR3 is built from 14 residues. CDR3 in amino acids: CASRRSGSVNEQFF. The CDR3, as DNA: TGTGCCAGTAGAAGGAGCGGGAGCGTCAATGAGCAGTTCTTC.

This clone has only one observation. The DNA for the CDR3 is TGTGCCAGCAGCTTTGGCAGGGATCGTTCTGGGGCCAACGTCCTGACTTTC. Translation gives CASSFGRDRSGANVLTF. The chain combines TRBV7-2 with TRBJ2-6, with D tentatively TRBD1 (5 bases). Trimming pared 3 bases from V and 1 base from J, leaving 13 bases between. The CDR3 is 17 residues long. CDR1 and CDR2 (germline): SGHTA, FQGNSA.

This clone was seen once. The junction shows a germline mismatch at one end, possibly a read error. The rearrangement joins TRBV7-7 to TRBJ1-1; 8 bases match TRBD1. The CDR3 is made up of 15 amino acids. CDR1 is SSHAT, CDR2 FNYEAQ, per germline (reference sequence). As DNA, the CDR3 is TGTGCTAGCAGCTTGGAGCAGGGGGCCCACACTGAAGCTTTCTTT. It codes for CASSLEQGAHTEAFF.

V and J are TRBV25-1 and TRBJ1-1; D is perhaps TRBD1 (5 bases). V was clipped by 2 bases and J by 4 bases, with 17 bases between them. Looked up from germline, CDR1 is MGHDK and CDR2 is SYGVNS. This CDR3 has 16 amino acids. The CDR3 sequence is CASSEGWGLLGTEAFF. Here the CDR3 DNA reads TGTGCCAGCAGTGAAGGGTGGGGCCTCTTGGGCACTGAAGCTTTCTTT.

The rearrangement uses TRBV9 and TRBJ2-5, with TRBD1 matching over 8 bases. The CDR3 is made up of 13 amino acids. The ends lost 3 bases at V and 5 bases at J; junction bases unmatched: 3. Germline CDR1 is SGDLS and CDR2 is YYNGEE. This chain's CDR3 is CASSAGGAETQYF. In nucleotides, the CDR3 is TGTGCCAGCAGCGCAGGGGGCGCGGAGACCCAGTACTTC.

The rearrangement joins TRBV3-1 (or the pseudogene TRBV3-2) to TRBJ2-1, with 7 nucleotides matching TRBD2. Germline CDR1 and CDR2: LGHDT and YNNKEL (reference sequence). V shed 4 bases, J shed 0 bases, and the junction held 6 bases outside the gene matches. The CDR3 is 16 residues long. The DNA for the CDR3 is TGTGCCAGCAGCCCAGTCGGGAGGCGCTCCTACAATGAGCAGTTCTTC. This encodes CASSPVGRRSYNEQFF.

The V and J genes are TRBV6-2 or TRBV6-3 and TRBJ2-7; 14 bases fit TRBD2. The germline V gene has CDR1 MNHEY and CDR2 SVGEGT. This CDR3 has 17 amino acids. Losses at the gene ends were 5 bases for V and 4 bases for J; bases not matched to a gene: 10. CDR3 amino acids: CASSPGGTSGRQYEQYF. The CDR3 region has the DNA TGTGCCAGCAGTCCGGGCGGGACTAGCGGGAGACAATACGAGCAGTACTTC.

The chain couples TRBV3-1 (or the pseudogene TRBV3-2) to TRBJ1-5; 8 bases agree with TRBD1. The CDR3 consists of 15 residues. With V trimmed by 4 bases and J by 9 bases, 11 bases remained unmatched. Germline assignment: CDR1 LGHDT and CDR2 YNNKEL (reference sequence). The CDR3 sequence is CASSPGQALRRPQHF. DNA of the CDR3: TGTGCCAGCAGCCCGGGACAGGCCCTCAGACGGCCCCAGCATTTT.

J is TRBJ1-5 and V is TRBV6-5, with 7 bases lining up with TRBD1. The germline V gene has CDR1 MNHEY and CDR2 SVGAGI. The CDR3 sequence is 15 residues long. With V trimmed by 6 bases and J by 0 bases, 5 bases remained unmatched. The CDR3 loop is CASRGTDYSNQPQHF. CDR3 nucleotide sequence: TGTGCCAGCAGGGGGACAGATTATAGCAATCAGCCCCAGCATTTT.

V gene TRBV7-2 combines with J gene TRBJ2-2, with TRBD2 matching 11 bases. CDR1 SGHTA and CDR2 FQGNSA come from the germline V gene. Losses at the gene ends were 4 bases for V and 7 bases for J; bases not matched to a gene: 2. CDR3 length equals 14 residues. The CDR3 DNA sequence: TGTGCCAGCAGCTGGGGACTAGCGGTCGGGGAGCTGTTTTTT. It specifies CASSWGLAVGELFF.

This clone showed up just a few times. This chain uses TRBV10-3 with TRBJ2-7, with 10 bases fitting TRBD1. The germline V gene encodes CDR1 ENHRY and CDR2 SYGVKD. V was clipped by 10 bases and J by 2 bases; unmatched bases: 11. This CDR3 is built from 15 residues. The CDR3 reads CATMNPGQGPYEQYF. The CDR3 DNA reads TGTGCCACCATGAACCCGGGACAGGGGCCCTACGAGCAGTACTTC.

The chain has TRBV4-3 and TRBJ2-7; 8 bases match TRBD2. CDR1 and CDR2 (germline): LGHNA, YSLEER. The CDR3 contains 15 residues. V trimming: 1 base; J trimming: 4 bases; junction bases outside the gene matches: 6. CDR3 residues: CASSQGWASGYEQYF. CDR3 nucleotide sequence: TGCGCCAGCAGCCAAGGGTGGGCTAGCGGGTACGAGCAGTACTTC.

The chain has TRBV9 and TRBJ1-1; possible D gene TRBD1, 6 bases. The CDR3 spans 13 residues. Trimming removed 3 bases from V and 6 bases from J, with 12 bases in between. Germline V CDR1 and CDR2: SGDLS, YYNGEE. The CDR3 loop is CASSGLGTPEAFF. CDR3 nucleotides: TGTGCCAGCAGCGGTCTCGGGACACCTGAAGCTTTCTTT.

The chain is built from TRBV11-3 and TRBJ1-1; D uncertain. The germline V gene encodes CDR1 SGHNT and CDR2 YENEEA. The V and J ends lost 6 bases and 4 bases respectively, with 12 bases between them. The CDR3 is 13 amino acids. CDR3 sequence: CASSVGIGTEAFF. As DNA, the CDR3 is TGTGCCAGCAGTGTCGGTATTGGCACTGAAGCTTTCTTT.

This chain uses TRBV11-3 with TRBJ2-1, with D tentatively TRBD1 (6 bases). Per germline, CDR1 SGHNT and CDR2 YENEEA. The ends were cut back, 4 bases at V and 2 bases at J, with 12 bases in the middle. This CDR3 region has 15 residues. CDR3 residues: CASSSGGGPYNEQFF. The DNA for the CDR3 is TGTGCCAGCAGCTCTGGGGGCGGCCCCTACAATGAGCAGTTCTTC.

The CDR3 DNA reads TGTGCCAGCAGCGTCCGAGGGGGGGCCGGCGACGAGCAGTACGTC. The encoded protein is CASSVRGGAGDEQYV. This sequence joins TRBV9 and TRBJ2-7; D is perhaps TRBD2 (7 bases). Trimming left V 2 bases short and J 5 bases short, with 17 bases between. The germline V gene has CDR1 SGDLS and CDR2 YYNGEE. This CDR3 is built from 15 residues.

The chain uses TRBV24-1 and TRBJ2-1; 10 bases align to TRBD2. Per the germline V gene, CDR1 is KGHDR and CDR2 is SFDVKD. CDR3 length equals 16 residues. Unmatched junction bases numbered 7, after V lost 5 bases and J lost 4 bases. CDR3 DNA sequence: TGTGCCACCAGTGCGGTTGGACTAGCGGAATACAATGAGCAGTTCTTC. This sequence encodes CATSAVGLAEYNEQFF.

The chain uses TRBV9 and TRBJ2-7; TRBD2 matches at 7 bases. V lost 0 bases to trimming and J lost 0 bases; unmatched junction nucleotides: 3. Germline loops: CDR1 SGDLS, CDR2 YYNGEE. CDR3 length equals 15 residues. The CDR3, as DNA: TGTGCCAGCAGCGTAGCGGGGGGAGGCTCCTACGAGCAGTACTTC. This encodes CASSVAGGGSYEQYF.

The V gene is TRBV7-9, the J gene TRBJ1-1, with a tentative D call TRBD1 (6 bases). Germline CDR1 and CDR2: SEHNR and FQNEAQ (reference sequence). V was clipped by 10 bases and J by 4 bases, with 10 bases between them. The CDR3 is 11 residues long. The CDR3 coding sequence is TGTGCCATCCAGGGGACCACTGAAGCTTTCTTT. Its translation: CAIQGTTEAFF. Full variable domain (missing parts from reference TRBV7-9 and TRBJ1-1): DTGVSQNPRHKITKRGQNVTFRCDPISEHNRLYWYRQTLGQGPEFLTYFQNEAQLEKSRLLSDRFSAERPKGSFSTLEIQRTEQGDSAMYLCAIQGTTEAFFGQGTRLTVV.

The V and J genes are TRBV5-5 and TRBJ2-7; D not resolved. CDR3 length: 11 residues. V lost 0 bases and J 7 bases, leaving 5 bases between the germline ends. Germline V gene data show CDR1 as SGHKS and CDR2 as YYEKEE (reference sequence). Written as DNA, the CDR3 is TGTGCCAGCAGCTTGGGCCGGGAGCAGTACGTC. This translates into CASSLGREQYV.

The chain couples TRBV7-9 to TRBJ1-1; 7 bases are a match to TRBD1. V shed 1 base and J 8 bases; nucleotides not matched to a gene: 10. The CDR3 extends over 15 amino acids. Germline loops: CDR1 SEHNR, CDR2 FQNEAQ (reference sequence). The CDR3 protein is CASSLGGTAMREAFF. DNA for the CDR3: TGTGCCAGCAGCTTAGGGGGGACAGCAATGAGGGAAGCTTTCTTT.

In its sample, this clone was seen a few times. This specimen includes other DNA sequences encoding the same CDR3. The genes are TRBV9 and TRBJ2-7; 11 bases are a match to TRBD2. Unmatched junction bases numbered 1, after V lost 2 bases and J lost 0 bases. The germline V gene has CDR1 SGDLS and CDR2 YYNGEE. The CDR3 has 15 residues. The CDR3 spells CASSVGTSGSYEQYF. The DNA for the CDR3 is TGTGCCAGCAGCGTCGGGACTAGCGGCTCCTACGAGCAGTACTTC.

The gene calls are TRBV3-1 (or the pseudogene TRBV3-2) and TRBJ2-7; D perhaps matches TRBD1 (6 bases). This CDR3 comprises 15 residues. The germline V gene encodes CDR1 LGHDT and CDR2 YNNKEL (reference sequence). Trimming took 3 bases from V and 5 from J, leaving 17 bases between them. The CDR3 here is CASSQAPTGFDEQYF. CDR3 DNA sequence: TGTGCCAGCAGCCAGGCCCCTACAGGGTTCGACGAGCAGTACTTC.

The rearrangement links TRBV7-2 to TRBJ2-3, with D uncertain. V was shortened by 4 bases and J by 4 bases, with 9 bases between the two germline ends. CDR3 size: 13 residues. CDR1 SGHTA and CDR2 FQGNSA come from the germline V gene. The CDR3 protein is CASSSPPSDTQYF. The CDR3 region has the DNA TGTGCCAGCAGCTCCCCTCCCTCAGATACGCAGTATTTT. Together with reference TRBV7-2 and TRBJ2-3, the CDR3 gives the full variable domain: GAGVSQSPSNKVTEKGKDVELRCDPISGHTALYWYRQSLGQGLEFLIYFQGNSAPDKSGLPSDRFSAERTGGSVSTLTIQRTQQEDSAVYLCASSSPPSDTQYFGPGTRLTVL.

The chain employs TRBV24-1 and TRBJ1-2; D uncertain. CDR1 KGHDR and CDR2 SFDVKD come from the germline V gene. V was clipped by 6 bases and J by 5 bases, with 12 bases between them. This CDR3 has 13 residues. The CDR3, as DNA: TGTGCCACCAGTACCCCGGGCGGGTATGGCTACACCTTC. It translates to CATSTPGGYGYTF.

V gene TRBV12-5 combines with J gene TRBJ1-1, with TRBD1 as a possible D gene (5 bases). The germline V and J ends were trimmed by 4 bases and 3 bases, with 12 bases remaining between them. This CDR3 spans 14 amino acids. Per germline, CDR1 LGHNT and CDR2 FRNRAP. CDR3 sequence reads: CASGSSPGDTEAFF. The CDR3 DNA is TGTGCTAGTGGTTCGAGTCCGGGGGACACTGAAGCTTTCTTT.

The V and J genes are TRBV15 and TRBJ2-1, with TRBD1 as a possible D gene (5 bases). This CDR3 has 14 amino acids. V lost 0 bases, J lost 9 bases, and 12 bases lay in between. Looked up from germline, CDR1 is LNHNV and CDR2 is YYDKDF (reference sequence). The CDR3 DNA sequence: TGTGCCACCAGCAGAGACAGGGTCCGGAGTGAGCAGTTCTTC. It is translated as CATSRDRVRSEQFF.

This clone was seen more than once but under ten times. The chain is built from TRBV9 and TRBJ1-6; D is possibly TRBD1 (5 bases). Between the trimmed V and J ends, which lost 0 bases and 7 bases, there was a span of 11 bases. Germline values: CDR1 SGDLS, CDR2 YYNGEE. CDR3 length: 15 amino acids. The CDR3 DNA is TGTGCCAGCAGCGTAGGTTGGGAGGGGAATTCACCCCTCCACTTT. As protein: CASSVGWEGNSPLHF.

The CDR3 loop reads CASTPDSSVGYGYTF. For the CDR3, the DNA is TGTGCCAGCACCCCGGACAGCTCCGTGGGGTATGGCTACACCTTC. The rearrangement links TRBV2 to TRBJ1-2; D is possibly TRBD1 (6 bases). This CDR3 has 15 amino acids. The V end lost 7 bases, the J end lost 5 bases, and 20 bases lay between the germline ends. Looked up from germline, CDR1 is SNHLY and CDR2 is FYNNEI. The full variable domain, rest sourced from reference TRBV2 and TRBJ1-2, is EPEVTQTPSHQVTQMGQEVILRCVPISNHLYFYWYRQILGQKVEFLVSFYNNEISEKSEIFDDQFSVERPDGSNFTLKIRSTKLEDSAMYFCASTPDSSVGYGYTFGSGTRLTVV.